The 24 T cell receptor beta chains reported below all come from one sample, sequenced in a study of blood T cell repertoires in COVID-19. TCRdb keeps only in-frame clones here, not all; method: immunoSEQ multiplex PCR. The sample shows 150,000 to 200,000 clones, 70% to 90% of them seen only once. Sequencing was performed on peripheral blood. Receptors were obtained from a man aged 55 to 70 with acute or convalescent COVID-19.

The chain employs TRBV7-2 and TRBJ2-7; 10 bases align to TRBD1. The germline CDR1 and CDR2 sequences are SGHTA and FQGNSA. Trimming cost V 5 bases and J 1 base; bases outside gene matches: 8. This CDR3 has 16 residues. CDR3 sequence: CASSPDRGRGSYEQYF. CDR3 nucleotide sequence: TGTGCCAGCAGCCCAGACAGGGGGCGGGGATCCTACGAGCAGTACTTC.

The J gene is TRBJ1-5, the V gene TRBV19, with D perhaps TRBD1 (5 bases). The CDR3 extends over 14 amino acids. The V gene's germline CDR1 is LNHDA and CDR2 SQIVND (reference sequence). Deletions cut 3 bases from V and 7 bases from J, with 13 bases between. The CDR3 DNA reads TGTGCCAGTAGTATCGCCAGGGAGGGACAGCCCCAGCATTTT. As protein: CASSIAREGQPQHF.

This clone has just one count. The chain recombines TRBV19 with TRBJ1-6; TRBD1 agrees at 8 bases. The ends lost 6 bases at V and 6 bases at J; junction bases unmatched: 4. The CDR3 is made up of 14 amino acids. Germline V CDR1 and CDR2: LNHDA, SQIVND (reference sequence). CDR3 coding DNA: TGTGCCAGTAGAGATGACAGGGGTAATTCACCCCTCCACTTT. It codes for CASRDDRGNSPLHF.

Concerning this clone itself: The sample contains more than one DNA sequence encoding this CDR3. The genes are TRBV11-2 and TRBJ2-1; tentative D call: TRBD1 (6 bases). CDR1 and CDR2 (germline): SGHAT, FQNNGV. V lost 5 bases, J lost 1 base, and 15 bases lay in between. The CDR3 has 16 residues. The CDR3 loop reads CASSPAPQGSYNEQFF. CDR3 nucleotide sequence: TGTGCCAGCAGCCCAGCTCCCCAGGGGTCCTACAATGAGCAGTTCTTC.

This sequence joins TRBV4-1 and TRBJ2-3; 13 nucleotides align to TRBD2. The germline gives CDR1 MGHRA, CDR2 YSYEKL. The CDR3 is made up of 18 amino acids. Trimming at V came to 4 bases and at J to 3 bases, leaving 10 bases not matched to a gene. In DNA form, the CDR3 reads TGCGCCAGCAGCCGCCGACTAGCGGGGGGCCGGGGGACAGATACGCAGTATTTT. Its protein is CASSRRLAGGRGTDTQYF.

The chain recombines TRBV10-3 with TRBJ1-5; TRBD1 aligns across 9 bases. The CDR3 length is 13 residues. Germline loops: CDR1 ENHRY, CDR2 SYGVKD. Trimming cost V 10 bases and J 4 bases; bases outside gene matches: 5. CDR3 residues: CATRGQGNQPQHF. For the CDR3, the DNA is TGTGCCACCCGGGGACAGGGTAATCAGCCCCAGCATTTT.

The gene calls are TRBV2 and TRBJ2-1; TRBD2 aligns across 11 bases. CDR1 SNHLY and CDR2 FYNNEI come from the germline V gene. The junction had 9 bases not matched to a gene; V was cut back by 7 bases and J by 1 base. This CDR3 has 17 amino acids. The CDR3 region is CASKGLAGGGSYNEQFF. In DNA, the CDR3 is TGTGCCAGCAAAGGTCTAGCGGGGGGCGGATCCTACAATGAGCAGTTCTTC. The whole variable domain, remainder taken from reference TRBV2 and TRBJ2-1, is EPEVTQTPSHQVTQMGQEVILRCVPISNHLYFYWYRQILGQKVEFLVSFYNNEISEKSEIFDDQFSVERPDGSNFTLKIRSTKLEDSAMYFCASKGLAGGGSYNEQFFGPGTRLTVL.

The chain joins TRBV2 to TRBJ2-5; TRBD2 matches 11 bases. The CDR3 has 13 residues. The trim removed 6 bases at V and 10 bases at J, leaving 7 bases unmatched. The V gene's germline CDR1 is SNHLY and CDR2 FYNNEI. The CDR3 protein is CASSVTSGVFQYF. The CDR3 nucleotides read TGTGCCAGCAGCGTGACTAGCGGGGTCTTCCAGTACTTC.

The chain uses TRBV5-1 and TRBJ1-4; D call uncertain. This CDR3 is 14 amino acids long. Germline-derived CDR1 and CDR2 are SGHRS and YFSETQ. V was trimmed by 0 bases and J by 4 bases, leaving 7 bases between them. In nucleotides, the CDR3 is TGCGCCAGCAGCTTGGGCCACAGTAATGAAAAACTGTTTTTT. Translating it yields CASSLGHSNEKLFF.

The chain is built from TRBV21-1 and TRBJ1-5; the table's D call TRBD1 went unverified against the DNA. TRBV21-1 is noted as a pseudogene. The CDR3 is made up of 18 amino acids. CDR3 in amino acids: CASSKWCRQGNSNQPQHF. Written as DNA, the CDR3 is TGTGCCAGCAGCAAATGGTGTCGACAGGGCAATAGCAATCAGCCCCAGCATTTT.

J is TRBJ1-4 and V is TRBV19; D may be TRBD1 (5 bases). The length of the CDR3 is 15 residues. Germline CDR1 and CDR2: LNHDA and SQIVND (reference sequence). V was trimmed by 7 bases and J by 0 bases, leaving 12 bases between them. The CDR3 DNA is TGTGCCAGTACTCGACAGTCTGCAACTAATGAAAAACTGTTTTTT. It codes for CASTRQSATNEKLFF.

With respect to this clone: Other nucleotide sequences from this sample produce the same CDR3. The V call is TRBV6-5, the J call TRBJ2-3; 9 nucleotides match TRBD2. Germline V lookup: CDR1 MNHEY, CDR2 SVGAGI. With 2 bases clipped from V and 1 base from J, the junction kept 1 base outside the gene matches. There are 15 residues in the CDR3. The CDR3 nucleotides are TGTGCCAGCAGTTACCTAGCGGGGCGCACAGATACGCAGTATTTT. It translates to CASSYLAGRTDTQYF.

This chain connects TRBV29-1 to TRBJ2-2, with 8 nucleotides matching TRBD1. Germline-derived CDR1 and CDR2 are SQVTM and ANQGSEA. CDR3 length: 14 amino acids. V shed 5 bases, J shed 0 bases, and the junction held 2 bases outside the gene matches. In DNA, the CDR3 is TGCAGCGTTCCCAGGGGGCCGAACACCGGGGAGCTGTTTTTT. It translates to CSVPRGPNTGELFF.

The genes are TRBV5-1 and TRBJ2-7, with 8 nucleotides matching TRBD1. Germline V gene lookup returns CDR1 SGHRS and CDR2 YFSETQ. V was clipped by 0 bases and J by 4 bases; unmatched bases: 3. The CDR3 contains 14 residues. CDR3 sequence reads: CASSLGTGKYEQYF. CDR3 in DNA: TGCGCCAGCAGCTTGGGGACAGGGAAATACGAGCAGTACTTC.

The V gene is TRBV3-1 (or the pseudogene TRBV3-2), the J gene TRBJ1-4; 7 positions agree with TRBD1. The CDR3 extends over 16 amino acids. Germline V gene lookup returns CDR1 LGHDT and CDR2 YNNKEL (reference sequence). The trim removed 2 bases at V and 1 base at J, leaving 4 bases unmatched. Here the CDR3 reads CASSQQQGRTNEKLFF. The CDR3 nucleotides are TGTGCCAGCAGCCAACAACAGGGGAGAACTAATGAAAAACTGTTTTTT.

This clone was observed once. The rearrangement links TRBV7-9 to TRBJ1-1; unclear D gene. The CDR3 is 14 residues long. V lost 1 base and J 0 bases, leaving 6 bases between the germline ends. Germline CDR1 and CDR2: SEHNR and FQNEAQ (reference sequence). The CDR3 here is CASSLERLNTEAFF. CDR3 DNA: TGTGCCAGCAGCTTAGAGAGGCTGAACACTGAAGCTTTCTTT.

V is TRBV7-7 and J is TRBJ2-1; D is perhaps TRBD1 (5 bases). Germline V gene sequence: CDR1 SSHAT, CDR2 FNYEAQ (reference sequence). V lost 0 bases to trimming and J lost 10 bases, with 10 bases between them. The CDR3 is made up of 13 amino acids. CDR3: CASSLAQGHEQFF. The CDR3 DNA reads TGTGCCAGCAGCTTAGCGCAAGGACACGAGCAGTTCTTC.

The CDR3 DNA follows: TGTGCCAGCAGCCGCGGGACAAGGGGGGGGTGGCCCCAGCATTTT. It is translated as CASSRGTRGGWPQHF. The J gene is TRBJ1-5, the V gene TRBV6-5, with D possibly TRBD1 on 6 matching bases. There are 15 residues in the CDR3. The V end lost 6 bases, the J end lost 9 bases, and 21 bases lay between the germline ends. The germline gives CDR1 MNHEY, CDR2 SVGAGI.

The V and J genes are TRBV5-5 and TRBJ2-1; D remains ambiguous. Germline V gives CDR1 SGHKS, CDR2 YYEKEE (reference sequence). The CDR3 is made up of 15 amino acids. Trimming cost V 4 bases and J 0 bases, with 11 bases left between them. The CDR3 coding sequence is TGTGCCAGCAGCGTCGATGAGAGCTCCTACAATGAGCAGTTCTTC. It specifies CASSVDESSYNEQFF. The whole variable domain, filled in from reference TRBV5-5 and TRBJ2-1, reads DAGVTQSPTHLIKTRGQQVTLRCSPISGHKSVSWYQQVLGQGPQFIFQYYEKEERGRGNFPDRFSARQFPNYSSELNVNALLLGDSALYLCASSVDESSYNEQFFGPGTRLTVL.

The rearrangement uses TRBV6-6 and TRBJ1-5; no definite D call. This CDR3 is 14 amino acids long. Germline V lookup: CDR1 MNHNY, CDR2 SVGAGI (reference sequence). The V end was cut by 2 bases, the J end by 9 bases, with 14 bases between. CDR3 loop: CASSYGEPRGPQHF. The CDR3 DNA reads TGTGCCAGCAGTTACGGAGAGCCACGGGGGCCCCAGCATTTT.

This clone came up a few times. CDR3 sequence: CAISSGAANYGYTF. The CDR3 bases are TGTGCCATCAGTTCAGGGGCGGCTAACTATGGCTACACCTTC. This chain joins TRBV10-3 and TRBJ1-2, with a possible D match to TRBD1 (6 bases). V was shortened by 5 bases and J by 0 bases, with 10 bases between the two germline ends. The germline gives CDR1 ENHRY, CDR2 SYGVKD. The CDR3 totals 14 residues.

This clone was picked up a small number of times. V gene TRBV11-3 combines with J gene TRBJ1-1; TRBD1 aligns across 7 bases. CDR1 is SGHNT and CDR2 is YENEEA in the germline V gene. Germline trimming cut 1 base from V and 4 bases from J; bases unmatched to any gene: 3. This CDR3 is 14 amino acids long. CDR3 in DNA: TGTGCCAGCAGCTTAGTACAGGGGATCACTGAAGCTTTCTTT. Protein product: CASSLVQGITEAFF.

V and J are TRBV19 and TRBJ1-1; D might be TRBD1 (6 bases). Germline-derived CDR1 and CDR2 are LNHDA and SQIVND (reference sequence). The CDR3 is 13 residues long. V was trimmed by 4 bases and J by 4 bases, leaving 10 bases between them. CDR3 in DNA: TGTGCCAGTAGTACGCAAGGGGGCACTGAAGCTTTCTTT. Protein product: CASSTQGGTEAFF.

The rearrangement joins TRBV4-2 to TRBJ1-6, with 7 bases fitting TRBD1. The J segment lost 8 bases and the V segment lost 4 bases, leaving 2 bases of the junction unmatched. Germline loops: CDR1 LGHNA, CDR2 YNFKEQ. This CDR3 is 13 amino acids long. DNA for the CDR3: TGTGCCAGCAGCCCCGGACAGGATTCACCCCTCCACTTT. Translation: CASSPGQDSPLHF.